This TCR beta chain emerged from a study of CD8+ T cells in alopecia areata. Turning to the study itself: Patients received oral tofacitinib, 5 to 10 mg twice daily, for moderate-to-severe alopecia areata.

Specified treatment: oral pan-JAK inhibitor, 5-10 mg twice daily. cDNA prepared by RNA extraction and subsequent reverse transcription served as the template for sequencing. Repertoires were generated with immunoSEQ multiplex PCR, while TCRdb's copy carries only in-frame clones and drops some. The sample holds about 220,000 clones, less than 75% seen once. V lost 4 bases, J lost 4 bases, and 7 bases stayed unmatched. The CDR3 has 16 amino acids. Per the germline V gene, CDR1 is PRHDT and CDR2 is FYEKMQ (reference sequence). The genes are TRBV13 and TRBJ2-2, with TRBD1 matching over 9 bases. This clonotype was sampled from a human donor with alopecia areata. This specimen was CD4+ T cells sorted from blood, taken at week 4, from a patient treated with tofacitinib. CDR3 DNA sequence: TGTGCCAGCAGCTACAAACAGGGGGCACTCACCGGGGAGCTGTTTTTT. Residues: CASSYKQGALTGELFF. The full variable domain, with the rest looked up from reference TRBV13 and TRBJ2-2, is AAGVIQSPRHLIKEKRETATLKCYPIPRHDTVYWYQQGPGQDPQFLISFYEKMQSDKGSIPDRFSAQQFSDYHSELNMSSLELGDSALYFCASSYKQGALTGELFFGEGSRLTVL.